This T cell receptor beta chain was observed in a study of blood T cell repertoires in COVID-19. Across the whole study: In each case, the material was cDNA or gDNA derived from T cells, B-cell-depleted T cells, or PBMCs.

In this sample, this clone turned up once. This CDR3 has 12 residues. Germline CDR1 MDHEN, CDR2 SYDVKM. Trimming left V 4 bases short and J 3 bases short, with 7 bases between. Clones were read by immunoSEQ multiplex PCR, and TCRdb kept only the in-frame ones, dropping some. The sample includes about 250,000 clones, 75% to 90% of them seen just once. Source material: PBMCs or T cells enriched from blood (not recorded which). This sequence joins TRBV28 and TRBJ2-7, with D unclear. This sequence originates from a woman aged 18-30 years who had recovered from COVID-19. CDR3 sequence reads: CASSSQDYEQYF. For the CDR3, the DNA is TGTGCCAGCAGTTCTCAGGACTACGAGCAGTACTTC. Full variable domain (outside the CDR3, taken from reference TRBV28 and TRBJ2-7): DVKVTQSSRYLVKRTGEKVFLECVQDMDHENMFWYRQDPGLGLRLIYFSYDVKMKEKGDIPEGYSVSREKKERFSLILESASTNQTSMYLCASSSQDYEQYFGPGTRLTVT.